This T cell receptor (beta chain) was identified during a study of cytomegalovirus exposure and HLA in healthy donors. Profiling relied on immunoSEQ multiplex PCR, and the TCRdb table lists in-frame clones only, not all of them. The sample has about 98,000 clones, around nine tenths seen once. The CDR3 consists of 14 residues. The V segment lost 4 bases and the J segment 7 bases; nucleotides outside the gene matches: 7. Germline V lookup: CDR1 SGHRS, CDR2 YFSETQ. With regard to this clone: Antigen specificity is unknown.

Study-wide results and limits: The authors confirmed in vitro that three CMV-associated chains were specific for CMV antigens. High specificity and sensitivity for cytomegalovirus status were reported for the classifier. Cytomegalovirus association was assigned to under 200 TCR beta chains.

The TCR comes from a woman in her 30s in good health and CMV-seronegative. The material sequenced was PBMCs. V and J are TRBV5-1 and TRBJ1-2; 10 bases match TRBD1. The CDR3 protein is CASSPSGTGVGYTF. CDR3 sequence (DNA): TGCGCCAGCAGCCCCTCCGGGACAGGGGTTGGCTACACCTTC.